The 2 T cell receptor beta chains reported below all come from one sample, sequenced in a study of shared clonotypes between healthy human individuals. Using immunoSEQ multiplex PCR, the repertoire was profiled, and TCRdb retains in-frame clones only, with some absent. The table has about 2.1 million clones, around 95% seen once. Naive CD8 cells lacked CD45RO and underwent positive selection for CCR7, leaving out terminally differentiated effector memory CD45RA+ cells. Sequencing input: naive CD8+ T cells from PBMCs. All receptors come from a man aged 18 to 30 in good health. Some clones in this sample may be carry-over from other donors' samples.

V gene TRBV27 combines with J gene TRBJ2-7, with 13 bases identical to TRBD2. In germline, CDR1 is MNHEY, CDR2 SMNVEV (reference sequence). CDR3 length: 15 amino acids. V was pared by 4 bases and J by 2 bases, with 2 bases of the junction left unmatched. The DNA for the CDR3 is TGTGCCAGCAGTTGGGGACTAGCGGGACCCTACGAGCAGTACTTC. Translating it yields CASSWGLAGPYEQYF.

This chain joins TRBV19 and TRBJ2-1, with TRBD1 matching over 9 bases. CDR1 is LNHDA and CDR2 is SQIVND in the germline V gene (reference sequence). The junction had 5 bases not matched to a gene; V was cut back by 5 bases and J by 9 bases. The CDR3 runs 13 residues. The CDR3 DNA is TGTGCCAGTAGTCCGACACAGGGGGCTGAGCAGTTCTTC. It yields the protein CASSPTQGAEQFF.